This paragraph reports one T cell receptor (beta chain). Through a sample-barcoded 5' primer and a J-beta primer mix, a second PCR was run for roughly 6 to 12 cycles. TCRdb reprocessed the 5' RACE reads via MiXCR and lists one record per CDR3 protein. The data contain roughly 1.9 million distinct CDR3 sequences, about 39% of them singletons. These data originate in a study of blood T cells in healthy people across ages. From germline, CDR1 is LNHNV and CDR2 YYDKDF (reference sequence). V lost 0 bases and J lost 2, with 8 bases in between. The CDR3 loop spans 14 amino acids. Sequenced input: blood. V usage is TRBV15 and J usage is TRBJ2-7; D is unclear. This TCR was recovered from a human donor in good health. CDR3 DNA sequence: TGTGCCACCAGCAGAGATAGATCGGCCTACGAGCAGTACTTC. Amino acid sequence: CATSRDRSAYEQYF. The full variable domain, in which reference TRBV15 and TRBJ2-7 provide the parts outside the CDR3, is DAMVIQNPRYQVTQFGKPVTLSCSQTLNHNVMYWYQQKSSQAPKLLFHYYDKDFNNEADTPDNFQSRRPNTSFCFLDIRSPGLGDTAMYLCATSRDRSAYEQYFGPGTRLTVT.